One and the same sample provided the 28 T cell receptor beta chains below, sequenced in a study of blood T cell repertoires in COVID-19. This table comes from immunoSEQ multiplex PCR, and its TCRdb copy is limited to in-frame clones, with some not included. The data contain 170,000 or so clones, approximately 86% of them seen just once; the ten biggest clones take up 0.55% to 0.6%. Material for sequencing was peripheral blood. The origin of the receptors is a man aged 55 to 70 with COVID-19, enrolled during active disease.

This clone has a single count. This chain uses TRBV19 with TRBJ2-1; D is perhaps TRBD1 (5 bases). Trimming stripped 5 bases from V and 12 bases from J, with 14 bases between. Germline V gene lookup returns CDR1 LNHDA and CDR2 SQIVND (reference sequence). The length of the CDR3 is 12 residues. In DNA, the CDR3 is TGTGCCAGTAGTGATTGGCAGGGTCGGCAGTTCTTC. Encoded protein: CASSDWQGRQFF.

This chain links TRBV4-3 with TRBJ1-1; D possibly corresponds to TRBD1 (5 bases). Trimming stripped 4 bases from V and 6 bases from J, with 18 bases between. Germline V lookup: CDR1 LGHNA, CDR2 YSLEER. This CDR3 is built from 15 residues. CDR3 in DNA: TGCGCCAGCAGCCGACGTCTGGGGCCGGCTCCTGAAGCTTTCTTT. It codes for CASSRRLGPAPEAFF.

As concerns this clone: One end of the junction fails to match germline, which may point to a read error. The V gene is TRBV7-9, the J gene TRBJ2-1; 11 bases match TRBD2. Germline V gene sequence: CDR1 SEHNR, CDR2 FQNEAQ (reference sequence). The CDR3 covers 14 residues. The CDR3 sequence is CASSLAGGTNEQFF. The CDR3 nucleotides read TGTGCCAGCAGCCTAGCGGGAGGTACCAATGAGCAGTTCTTC.

The chain carries TRBV11-3 and TRBJ2-3; possible D gene TRBD1, 6 bases. The germline V gene encodes CDR1 SGHNT and CDR2 YENEEA. V was clipped by 5 bases and J by 2 bases, with 11 bases between them. CDR3 size: 14 residues. The chain's CDR3 is CASSLTGFTDTQYF. The CDR3 DNA reads as TGTGCCAGCAGCCTTACAGGGTTCACAGATACGCAGTATTTT.

V gene TRBV5-6 combines with J gene TRBJ1-2, with D unresolved. The germline CDR1 and CDR2 sequences are SGHDT and YYEEEE. The V gene lost 6 bases and the J gene lost 5 bases, with 20 bases spanning the gap. The CDR3 covers 15 residues. CDR3 nucleotides: TGTGCCAGCACCTACAGCGGGGTACAGAAATATGGCTACACCTTC. Its protein product is CASTYSGVQKYGYTF.

This chain uses TRBV28 with TRBJ2-7, with D hard to call. V was cut by 4 bases and J by 3 bases, with 13 bases left in between. CDR1 MDHEN and CDR2 SYDVKM come from the germline V gene. The CDR3 extends over 14 amino acids. In DNA form, the CDR3 reads TGTGCCAGCAGTTCCCCCTCCTACCTCTACGAGCAGTACTTC. This translates into CASSSPSYLYEQYF.

The table lists this clone with a few counts. This chain uses TRBV6-2 or TRBV6-3 with TRBJ1-5; D is possibly TRBD1 (6 bases). V lost 1 base to trimming and J lost 5 bases, with 9 bases between them. This CDR3 comprises 14 residues. CDR1 and CDR2 from the germline V gene are MNHEY and SVGEGT. This CDR3 is CASSYYRADQPQHF. CDR3 DNA sequence: TGTGCCAGCAGTTACTACAGGGCAGATCAGCCCCAGCATTTT.

The rearrangement links TRBV4-1 to TRBJ2-5, with a possible D match to TRBD1 (5 bases). CDR1 and CDR2 (germline): MGHRA, YSYEKL. This CDR3 has 16 residues. Trimming removed 2 bases from V and 3 bases from J, with 16 bases in between. The CDR3 reads CASSQNGAGQKETQYF. CDR3 DNA sequence: TGCGCCAGCAGCCAAAATGGGGCAGGCCAAAAAGAGACCCAGTACTTC.

The chain joins TRBV6-5 to TRBJ2-7; the match to TRBD2 covers 13 bases. CDR1 MNHEY and CDR2 SVGAGI come from the germline V gene. This CDR3 has 15 residues. V lost 4 bases and J lost 1; bases outside the gene matches: 1. In DNA form, the CDR3 reads TGTGCCAGCAGTTCGGGACTAGCGGGATCCTACGAGCAGTACTTC. Protein: CASSSGLAGSYEQYF.

This clone was recorded a few times. The gene calls are TRBV4-2 and TRBJ1-3; 10 bases map to TRBD1. J lost 0 bases, V lost 0 bases, and 2 bases had no gene match. Looked up from germline, CDR1 is LGHNA and CDR2 is YNFKEQ. The CDR3 length is 17 residues. Here the CDR3 reads CASSQEGTGDSGNTIYF. The CDR3 DNA reads TGTGCCAGCAGCCAAGAGGGGACAGGGGACTCTGGAAACACCATATATTTT.

The J gene is TRBJ2-1, the V gene TRBV6-2 or TRBV6-3; possible D gene TRBD1, 6 bases. Germline values: CDR1 MNHEY, CDR2 SVGEGT. There are 13 residues in the CDR3. V dropped 3 bases and J dropped 8 bases, with 11 bases sitting between them. The CDR3 bases are TGTGCCAGCAGTTATCAGGGGTTTGATGAGCAGTTCTTC. Protein product: CASSYQGFDEQFF.

V usage is TRBV4-1 and J usage is TRBJ2-2, with TRBD1 as a possible D gene (6 bases). Germline lookup yields CDR1 MGHRA and CDR2 YSYEKL. V was cut by 5 bases and J by 9 bases, with 19 bases left in between. This CDR3 is 15 amino acids long. For the CDR3, the DNA is TGCGCCAGCAGCGCCCCCCTCAGGGGTTCGAGGGAGCTGTTTTTT. Its protein is CASSAPLRGSRELFF.

The J gene is TRBJ1-2, the V gene TRBV27; TRBD1 matches 10 bases. Germline V gives CDR1 MNHEY, CDR2 SMNVEV (reference sequence). The CDR3 extends over 16 amino acids. Trimming removed 0 bases from V and 7 bases from J; junction bases left unmatched: 8. The CDR3 bases are TGTGCCAGCAGTTTATCGATGACAGGGGGCGCTTCTGGCTACACCTTC. Its protein product is CASSLSMTGGASGYTF.

This sequence joins TRBV9 and TRBJ2-1; possibly TRBD2 for D (7 bases). V lost 4 bases, J lost 0 bases, and 14 bases lay in between. Germline values: CDR1 SGDLS, CDR2 YYNGEE. This CDR3 region has 16 residues. CDR3 DNA: TGTGCCAGCAGCCCAAGAGGGGGGGGCTCCTACAATGAGCAGTTCTTC. The encoded protein is CASSPRGGGSYNEQFF.

This chain links TRBV6-5 with TRBJ2-3; D call uncertain. V lost 2 bases and J lost 5, with 11 bases in between. CDR1 MNHEY and CDR2 SVGAGI come from the germline V gene. The CDR3 sequence is 14 residues long. The CDR3 region is CASSYGSSRDTQYF. The CDR3 DNA reads as TGTGCCAGCAGTTACGGTTCGAGCCGAGATACGCAGTATTTT.

The chain recombines TRBV5-1 with TRBJ1-1, with D uncertain. The CDR3 is made up of 13 amino acids. V was clipped by 2 bases and J by 6 bases, with 11 bases between them. The germline CDR1 and CDR2 sequences are SGHRS and YFSETQ. Here the CDR3 reads CASSLRGNSEAFF. The DNA of the CDR3 is TGCGCCAGCAGCTTACGGGGAAACTCTGAAGCTTTCTTT.

The V gene is TRBV15, the J gene TRBJ1-4; the D is unclear. The CDR3 length is 18 residues. The V gene's germline CDR1 is LNHNV and CDR2 YYDKDF (reference sequence). Trimming cost V 3 bases and J 7 bases, with 24 bases left between them. CDR3 nucleotides: TGTGCCACCAGCAGTCCTGTCTTTGGGTCGGTCTCGGGTGAAAAACTGTTTTTT. This translates into CATSSPVFGSVSGEKLFF. Based on the CDR3 plus reference TRBV15 and TRBJ1-4, the full variable domain is DAMVIQNPRYQVTQFGKPVTLSCSQTLNHNVMYWYQQKSSQAPKLLFHYYDKDFNNEADTPDNFQSRRPNTSFCFLDIRSPGLGDTAMYLCATSSPVFGSVSGEKLFFGSGTQLSVL.

This chain uses TRBV4-1 with TRBJ1-2; 9 bases agree with TRBD1. Germline V gene sequence: CDR1 MGHRA, CDR2 YSYEKL. J lost 4 bases, V lost 0 bases, and 6 bases had no gene match. This CDR3 contains 16 residues. The CDR3 sequence is CASSQDGTGGPYGYTF. In nucleotides, the CDR3 is TGCGCCAGCAGCCAAGATGGCACAGGGGGCCCCTATGGCTACACCTTC.

The chain links TRBV25-1 to TRBJ1-1, with TRBD1 identical over 8 bases. The germline CDR1 and CDR2 sequences are MGHDK and SYGVNS. The CDR3 runs 14 residues. Trimming removed 4 bases from V and 6 bases from J; junction bases left unmatched: 7. The CDR3 coding sequence is TGTGCCAGCAGTGTGGACAGGGTACGGTCTGAAGCTTTCTTT. Protein sequence: CASSVDRVRSEAFF.

The CDR3 protein is CASRPSGGTTGELFF. The CDR3 nucleotides are TGTGCCAGCAGACCGAGCGGGGGCACCACCGGGGAGCTGTTTTTT. This chain connects TRBV7-3 to TRBJ2-2; 8 bases are shared with TRBD2. The V gene end was trimmed by 6 bases and the J gene end by 4 bases; junction bases not matched to a gene: 7. Germline CDR1 and CDR2: SGHTA and FQGTGA. The CDR3 contains 15 residues.

The J gene is TRBJ2-7, the V gene TRBV28; D remains ambiguous. CDR3 length: 11 amino acids. Looked up from germline, CDR1 is MDHEN and CDR2 is SYDVKM. The V end lost 6 bases, the J end lost 5 bases, and 8 bases lay between the germline ends. DNA of the CDR3: TGTGCCAGCAGCCGCGGCGACGAGCAGTACTTC. It encodes CASSRGDEQYF. The variable domain in full, with the rest retrieved from reference TRBV28 and TRBJ2-7, is DVKVTQSSRYLVKRTGEKVFLECVQDMDHENMFWYRQDPGLGLRLIYFSYDVKMKEKGDIPEGYSVSREKKERFSLILESASTNQTSMYLCASSRGDEQYFGPGTRLTVT.

The chain has TRBV10-3 and TRBJ2-2; D unresolved. The CDR3 spans 14 residues. V lost 8 bases and J lost 6, with 16 bases in between. Germline loops: CDR1 ENHRY, CDR2 SYGVKD. In nucleotides, the CDR3 is TGTGCCATCGGGCTCCGGAAAGACGCCGGGGAGCTGTTTTTT. It codes for CAIGLRKDAGELFF.

The rearrangement joins TRBV9 to TRBJ2-3; perhaps TRBD1 as D (5 bases). The V and J ends lost 2 bases and 0 bases respectively, with 13 bases between them. In germline, CDR1 is SGDLS, CDR2 YYNGEE. The CDR3 runs 16 residues. The DNA of the CDR3 is TGTGCCAGCAGCGTTTTAGAAGGGGCTAGCACAGATACGCAGTATTTT. Translating it yields CASSVLEGASTDTQYF.

The V call is TRBV6-5, the J call TRBJ1-5; 7 nucleotides line up with TRBD1. J lost 10 bases, V lost 6 bases, and 12 bases had no gene match. Germline CDR1 MNHEY, CDR2 SVGAGI. The CDR3 runs 14 residues. The CDR3 protein is CASRETGNRGPQHF. CDR3 bases: TGTGCCAGCAGGGAGACAGGGAATCGGGGTCCCCAGCATTTT.

V and J are TRBV18 and TRBJ1-4, with D hard to call. Trimming stripped 0 bases from V and 8 bases from J, with 10 bases between. This CDR3 spans 14 amino acids. CDR1 KGHSH and CDR2 LQKENI come from the germline V gene. In DNA form, the CDR3 reads TGTGCCAGCTCACCACCGAACGGCGGGGAAAAACTGTTTTTT. This sequence encodes CASSPPNGGEKLFF.

V is TRBV5-1 and J is TRBJ2-5; D is unresolved. Trimming shortened V by 3 bases and J by 2 bases, and 11 bases separated the two germline ends. This CDR3 is 14 amino acids long. Germline lookup yields CDR1 SGHRS and CDR2 YFSETQ. In DNA form, the CDR3 reads TGCGCCAGCAGCTATGAACCGAGACAAGAGACCCAGTACTTC. Translated, it gives CASSYEPRQETQYF.

The rearrangement uses TRBV4-1 and TRBJ2-2; 7 nucleotides line up with TRBD1. This CDR3 is built from 15 residues. Trimming took 1 base from V and 5 from J; bases not matched to a gene: 4. The germline CDR1 and CDR2 sequences are MGHRA and YSYEKL. The CDR3 protein is CASSQGQGETGELFF. The CDR3, as DNA: TGCGCCAGCAGCCAAGGACAGGGAGAAACCGGGGAGCTGTTTTTT.

This rearrangement joins TRBV19 to TRBJ1-6, with 11 bases matching TRBD1. The CDR3 contains 14 residues. V was pared by 8 bases and J by 10 bases, with 7 bases of the junction left unmatched. Germline lookup yields CDR1 LNHDA and CDR2 SQIVND (reference sequence). The CDR3 loop is CASRRTGGESPLHF. CDR3 nucleotide sequence: TGTGCCAGTCGGAGGACAGGGGGCGAATCACCCCTCCACTTT.